This record concerns one T cell receptor (beta chain) sequence. Its specificity is unknown. Germline CDR1 reads MDHEN; CDR2 reads SYDVKM. V trimming: 8 bases; J trimming: 2 bases; junction bases outside the gene matches: 2. The length of the CDR3 is 13 residues. 60 Vbeta and 13 Jbeta primers were used in PCR. Libraries were prepared by immunoSEQ multiplex PCR; TCRdb keeps only in-frame clonotypes and omits some of them. The sample contains approximately 97,000 clones, about 74% of which appear only once. This sample was taken from a study of cytomegalovirus exposure and HLA in healthy donors. Study outcomes and limitations: 164 TCR beta chains were listed as cytomegalovirus-associated.

The receptor was derived from a male donor in good health and CMV-seropositive. Sequenced: PBMCs. The gene calls are TRBV28 and TRBJ2-2; 7 bases map to TRBD1. Here the CDR3 DNA reads TGTGCCAGCGGGGACAGCAACACCGGGGAGCTGTTTTTT. Translating gives CASGDSNTGELFF.